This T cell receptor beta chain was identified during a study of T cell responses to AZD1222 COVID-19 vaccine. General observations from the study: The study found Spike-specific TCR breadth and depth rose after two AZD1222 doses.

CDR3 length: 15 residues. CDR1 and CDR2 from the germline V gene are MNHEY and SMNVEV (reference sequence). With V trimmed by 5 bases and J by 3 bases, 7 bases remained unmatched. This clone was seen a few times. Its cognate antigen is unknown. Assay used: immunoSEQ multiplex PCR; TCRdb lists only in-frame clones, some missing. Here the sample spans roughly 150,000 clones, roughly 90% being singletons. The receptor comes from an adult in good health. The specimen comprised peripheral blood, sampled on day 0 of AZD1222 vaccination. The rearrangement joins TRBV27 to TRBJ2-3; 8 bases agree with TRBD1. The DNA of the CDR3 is TGTGCCAGCAGTCCCTGGACAGGGTTAACAGATACGCAGTATTTT. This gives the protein CASSPWTGLTDTQYF.